This is a list of T cell receptor beta chains from one sample in a study of T cell changes during pregnancy in multiple sclerosis. Sequencing used immunoSEQ multiplex PCR; TCRdb keeps in-frame clones, though not all of them. There are 45,000 to 60,000 clones in the sample; about nine tenths occur only once, and approximately 1.1% lies in the top ten. Sequenced here: peripheral blood, sampled after pregnancy. All receptors come from a female donor in good health, enrolled as a control in a pregnancy study. Each CDR3 is given with its conserved first and last residue. Each record gives: clone size, CDR3 length, J gene, D gene, V gene, CDR3 DNA, CDR3 protein. A D gene is named only where the DNA matches it firmly. Clone sizes are given selectively: once, few, many, or a class where the clone is expanded.

abundance: NA; len: 14; j_gene: TRBJ1-6; d_gene: TRBD1; v_gene: TRBV27; CDR3nt: TGTGCCAGCAGTTTGACAGGGAATAATTCACCCCTCCACTTT; CDR3aa: CASSLTGNNSPLHF
abundance: NA; len: 12; j_gene: TRBJ1-2; d_gene: NA; v_gene: TRBV11-2; CDR3nt: TGTGCCAGCAGCTTAAGGGGAGGCGGCTACACCTTC; CDR3aa: CASSLRGGGYTF
abundance: NA; len: 13; j_gene: TRBJ2-5; d_gene: NA; v_gene: TRBV18; CDR3nt: TGTGCCAGCTCACCAGACAGTACGGGGACCCAGTACTTC; CDR3aa: CASSPDSTGTQYF
abundance: NA; len: 16; j_gene: TRBJ2-1; d_gene: TRBD1; v_gene: TRBV6-6; CDR3nt: TGTGCCAGCAGTAACCCCCACCCGACAGGGTACAATGAGCAGTTCTTC; CDR3aa: CASSNPHPTGYNEQFF
abundance: NA; len: 16; j_gene: TRBJ1-1; d_gene: NA; v_gene: TRBV4-1; CDR3nt: TGCGCCAGCAGCCAAGTTCCCAGTTGGGGGGACACTGAAGCTTTCTTT; CDR3aa: CASSQVPSWGDTEAFF
abundance: NA; len: 10; j_gene: TRBJ1-1; d_gene: NA; v_gene: TRBV28; CDR3nt: TGTGCCAGCAGTTCTCTTAAAGCTTTCTTT; CDR3aa: CASSSLKAFF
abundance: NA; len: 14; j_gene: TRBJ2-3; d_gene: TRBD2; v_gene: TRBV30; CDR3nt: TGTGCCTGGGGGGGGGTTTGGTCCACAGATACGCAGTATTTT; CDR3aa: CAWGGVWSTDTQYF
abundance: NA; len: 16; j_gene: TRBJ1-5; d_gene: NA; v_gene: TRBV7-2; CDR3nt: TGTGCCAGCAGCTTAGATCTGAGTAGTTCCAATCAGCCCCAGCATTTT; CDR3aa: CASSLDLSSSNQPQHF
abundance: NA; len: 15; j_gene: TRBJ1-2; d_gene: TRBD1; v_gene: TRBV6-1; CDR3nt: TGTGCCAGCAGTGAAAGGACAGGTACTAACTATGGCTACACCTTC; CDR3aa: CASSERTGTNYGYTF
abundance: NA; len: 15; j_gene: TRBJ2-1; d_gene: TRBD1; v_gene: TRBV11-3; CDR3nt: TGTGCCAGCAGCTTTAACAGGGGTTCCTACAATGAGCAGTTCTTC; CDR3aa: CASSFNRGSYNEQFF
abundance: NA; len: 16; j_gene: TRBJ1-1; d_gene: NA; v_gene: TRBV28; CDR3nt: TGTGCCAGCGATGGGGTGGCAGGGGAGTCGAACACTGAAGCTTTCTTT; CDR3aa: CASDGVAGESNTEAFF
abundance: NA; len: 14; j_gene: TRBJ1-3; d_gene: NA; v_gene: TRBV19; CDR3nt: TGTGCCAGTAGTATGGGGGGGTCTGGAAACACCATATATTTT; CDR3aa: CASSMGGSGNTIYF
abundance: NA; len: 17; j_gene: TRBJ2-1; d_gene: TRBD2; v_gene: TRBV5-1; CDR3nt: TGCGCCAGCAGCTTGGTGGGGACTGGACTAGCGGCTAATGAGCAGTTCTTC; CDR3aa: CASSLVGTGLAANEQFF
abundance: NA; len: 13; j_gene: TRBJ1-2; d_gene: NA; v_gene: TRBV6-1; CDR3nt: TGTGCCAGCAGTGAAGCTTGGGGCCGTGGCTACACCTTC; CDR3aa: CASSEAWGRGYTF
abundance: NA; len: 15; j_gene: TRBJ1-1; d_gene: TRBD1; v_gene: TRBV7-2; CDR3nt: TGTGCCAGCAGCCCTCCGGGACAGGTGAACACTGAAGCTTTCTTT; CDR3aa: CASSPPGQVNTEAFF
abundance: NA; len: 15; j_gene: TRBJ1-3; d_gene: NA; v_gene: TRBV5-1; CDR3nt: TGCGCCAGCAGCGTGACAGGAAACTCTGGAAACACCATATATTTT; CDR3aa: CASSVTGNSGNTIYF
abundance: NA; len: 14; j_gene: TRBJ1-5; d_gene: NA; v_gene: TRBV2; CDR3nt: TGTGCCAGCAGTGCTTGGCTTAGCAATCAGCCCCAGCATTTT; CDR3aa: CASSAWLSNQPQHF
abundance: NA; len: 15; j_gene: TRBJ1-1; d_gene: NA; v_gene: TRBV5-8; CDR3nt: TGTGCCAGCAGCTTTCCGCGGGAGGGAGGAACTGAAGCTTTCTTT; CDR3aa: CASSFPREGGTEAFF
abundance: NA; len: 13; j_gene: TRBJ2-5; d_gene: NA; v_gene: TRBV5-1; CDR3nt: TGCGCCAGCAGCTTGGGGCAGCAAGAGACCCAGTACTTC; CDR3aa: CASSLGQQETQYF
abundance: NA; len: 14; j_gene: TRBJ1-2; d_gene: TRBD1; v_gene: TRBV7-9; CDR3nt: TGTGCCAGCAGCTTGGGACAGGGCAAAGGTGGCTACACCTTC; CDR3aa: CASSLGQGKGGYTF
abundance: NA; len: 14; j_gene: TRBJ2-5; d_gene: TRBD1; v_gene: TRBV7-2; CDR3nt: TGTGCCAGCAGCCCTCGGACAGGGAGGGAGACCCAGTACTTC; CDR3aa: CASSPRTGRETQYF
abundance: NA; len: 15; j_gene: TRBJ2-5; d_gene: TRBD2; v_gene: TRBV6-5; CDR3nt: TGTGCCAGCAGTTACTCGGGAGGGCGCGGCGAGACCCAGTACTTC; CDR3aa: CASSYSGGRGETQYF
abundance: NA; len: 15; j_gene: TRBJ2-2; d_gene: TRBD2; v_gene: TRBV14; CDR3nt: TGTGCCAGCAGCCAAACCGGGACTAGCGCCGGGGAGCTGTTTTTT; CDR3aa: CASSQTGTSAGELFF
abundance: NA; len: 16; j_gene: TRBJ2-7; d_gene: NA; v_gene: TRBV28; CDR3nt: TGTGCCAGCAGTTTACCGTTTGTCCTCAGAAGCTACGAGCAGTACTTC; CDR3aa: CASSLPFVLRSYEQYF
abundance: once; len: 15; j_gene: TRBJ2-7; d_gene: NA; v_gene: TRBV5-1; CDR3nt: TGCGCCAGCAGCTTGGCCGACGCAGGGCTGGACGAGCAGTACTTC; CDR3aa: CASSLADAGLDEQYF
abundance: NA; len: 15; j_gene: TRBJ2-2; d_gene: NA; v_gene: TRBV7-7; CDR3nt: TGTGCCAGCAGCCCCGACAGGACCAGCACCGGGGAGCTGTTTTTT; CDR3aa: CASSPDRTSTGELFF
abundance: NA; len: 11; j_gene: TRBJ2-7; d_gene: NA; v_gene: TRBV10-2; CDR3nt: TGCGCCAGCAGTCACGCTCAGGGGAAGTACTTC; CDR3aa: CASSHAQGKYF
abundance: NA; len: 14; j_gene: TRBJ2-2; d_gene: NA; v_gene: TRBV28; CDR3nt: TGTGCCAGCAGTGCACAGGGGAGGACCGGGGAGCTGTTTTTT; CDR3aa: CASSAQGRTGELFF
abundance: NA; len: 19; j_gene: TRBJ2-7; d_gene: TRBD2; v_gene: TRBV9; CDR3nt: TGTGCCAGCAGCGTAGAAAATCCGGGACTAGCGGGGGTGAGATACGAGCAGTACTTC; CDR3aa: CASSVENPGLAGVRYEQYF
abundance: NA; len: 16; j_gene: TRBJ2-5; d_gene: NA; v_gene: TRBV5-6; CDR3nt: TGTGCCAGCAGCTTGGCCTTCAGGGTAGGACAAGAGACCCAGTACTTC; CDR3aa: CASSLAFRVGQETQYF
abundance: NA; len: 18; j_gene: TRBJ2-1; d_gene: TRBD2; v_gene: TRBV7-6; CDR3nt: TGTGCCAGCAGCTTAGCCCTAGCGGGGGGGTTGGTCTACAATGAGCAGTTCTTC; CDR3aa: CASSLALAGGLVYNEQFF
abundance: NA; len: 13; j_gene: TRBJ2-7; d_gene: TRBD1; v_gene: TRBV2; CDR3nt: TGTGCCAGCTGGACAGGGAGCTCCTACGAGCAGTACTTC; CDR3aa: CASWTGSSYEQYF
abundance: NA; len: 14; j_gene: TRBJ1-1; d_gene: NA; v_gene: TRBV4-3; CDR3nt: TGCGCCAGCAGCCAAGTCAGAGACTTCACTGAAGCTTTCTTT; CDR3aa: CASSQVRDFTEAFF
abundance: NA; len: 16; j_gene: TRBJ1-1; d_gene: NA; v_gene: TRBV21-1; CDR3nt: TGTGCCAGCAGCGGCCGGGACAGGGGTTCTGGGACTGAAGCTTTCTTT; CDR3aa: CASSGRDRGSGTEAFF
abundance: NA; len: 12; j_gene: TRBJ2-7; d_gene: NA; v_gene: TRBV7-2; CDR3nt: TGTGCCAGCAGCTTAGCTACCTACGAGCAGTACTTC; CDR3aa: CASSLATYEQYF
abundance: NA; len: 15; j_gene: TRBJ2-5; d_gene: TRBD1; v_gene: TRBV6-6; CDR3nt: TGTGCCAGCAGTTACCCACATAGGACAGGAGAGACCCAGTACTTC; CDR3aa: CASSYPHRTGETQYF
abundance: NA; len: 14; j_gene: TRBJ2-3; d_gene: NA; v_gene: TRBV6-4; CDR3nt: TGTGCCAGCAGTGACTCGGGGGGGCGAGATACGCAGTATTTT; CDR3aa: CASSDSGGRDTQYF